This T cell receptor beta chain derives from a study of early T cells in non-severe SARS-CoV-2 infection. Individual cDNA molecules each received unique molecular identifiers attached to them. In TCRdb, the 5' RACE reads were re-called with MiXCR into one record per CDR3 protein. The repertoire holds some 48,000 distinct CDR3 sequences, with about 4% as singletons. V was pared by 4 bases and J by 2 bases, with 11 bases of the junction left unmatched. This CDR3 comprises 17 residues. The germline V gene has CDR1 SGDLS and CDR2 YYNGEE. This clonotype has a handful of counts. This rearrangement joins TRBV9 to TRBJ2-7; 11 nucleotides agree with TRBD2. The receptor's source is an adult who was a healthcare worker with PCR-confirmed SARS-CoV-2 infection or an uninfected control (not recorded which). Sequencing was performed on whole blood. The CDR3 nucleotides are TGTGCCAGCAGCAGGGTTGCCGGGACTAGCGGAGCCTACGAGCAGTACTTC. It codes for CASSRVAGTSGAYEQYF.